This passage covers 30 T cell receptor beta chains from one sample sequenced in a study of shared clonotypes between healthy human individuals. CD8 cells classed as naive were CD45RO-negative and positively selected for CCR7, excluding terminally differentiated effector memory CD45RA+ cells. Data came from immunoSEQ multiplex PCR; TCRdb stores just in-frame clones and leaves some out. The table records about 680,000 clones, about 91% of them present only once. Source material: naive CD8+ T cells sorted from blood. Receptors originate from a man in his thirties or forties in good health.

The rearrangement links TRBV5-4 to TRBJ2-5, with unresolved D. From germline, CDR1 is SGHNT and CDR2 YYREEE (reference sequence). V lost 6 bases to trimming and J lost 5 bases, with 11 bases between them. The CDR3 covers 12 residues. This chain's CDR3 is CASNILGETQYF. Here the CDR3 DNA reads TGTGCCAGCAACATCTTGGGGGAGACCCAGTACTTC.

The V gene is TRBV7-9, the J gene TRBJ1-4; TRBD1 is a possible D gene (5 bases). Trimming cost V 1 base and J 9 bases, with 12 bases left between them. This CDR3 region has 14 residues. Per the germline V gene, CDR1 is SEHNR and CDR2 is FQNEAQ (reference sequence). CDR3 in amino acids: CASSLGDEPQKLFF. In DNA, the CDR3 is TGTGCCAGCAGCTTAGGGGACGAACCACAAAAACTGTTTTTT.

This chain's CDR3 is CASMRTANTGELFF. The CDR3 DNA sequence: TGTGCCAGCATGAGGACAGCGAACACCGGGGAGCTGTTTTTT. The rearrangement links TRBV27 to TRBJ2-2; D may be TRBD1 (6 bases). The CDR3 covers 14 residues. The V end was cut by 7 bases, the J end by 0 bases, with 9 bases between. Germline assignment: CDR1 MNHEY and CDR2 SMNVEV (reference sequence).

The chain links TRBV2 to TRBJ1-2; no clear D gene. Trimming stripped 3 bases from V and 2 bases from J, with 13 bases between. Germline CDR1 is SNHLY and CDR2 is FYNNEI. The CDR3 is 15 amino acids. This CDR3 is CASSDLDPQNYGYTF. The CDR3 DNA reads TGTGCCAGCAGTGACCTGGACCCACAAAACTATGGCTACACCTTC.

The CDR3 spells CSVPRVGSYEQYF. The CDR3 DNA reads TGCAGCGTCCCCCGGGTCGGGTCCTACGAGCAGTACTTC. This chain joins TRBV29-1 and TRBJ2-7; D not resolved. This CDR3 spans 13 amino acids. Between the trimmed V and J ends, which lost 6 bases and 1 base, there was a span of 13 bases. The germline V gene encodes CDR1 SQVTM and CDR2 ANQGSEA.

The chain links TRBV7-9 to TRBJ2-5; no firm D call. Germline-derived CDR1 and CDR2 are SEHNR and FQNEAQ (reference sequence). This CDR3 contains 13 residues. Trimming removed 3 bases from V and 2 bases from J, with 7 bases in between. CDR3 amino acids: CASSFPRQETQYF. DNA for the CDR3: TGTGCCAGCAGCTTTCCCCGGCAAGAGACCCAGTACTTC.

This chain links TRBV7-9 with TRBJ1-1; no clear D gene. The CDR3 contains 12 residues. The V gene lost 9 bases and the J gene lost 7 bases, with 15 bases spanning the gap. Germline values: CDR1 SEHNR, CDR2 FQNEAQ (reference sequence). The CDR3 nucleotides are TGTGCCAGTAACCCGGAGGTGGATGAAGCTTTCTTT. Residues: CASNPEVDEAFF.

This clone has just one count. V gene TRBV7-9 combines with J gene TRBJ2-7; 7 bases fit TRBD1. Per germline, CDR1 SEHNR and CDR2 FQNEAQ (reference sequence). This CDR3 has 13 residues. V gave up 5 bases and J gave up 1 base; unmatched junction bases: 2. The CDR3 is CASSHRGSYEQYF. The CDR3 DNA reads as TGTGCCAGCAGCCACAGGGGTTCCTACGAGCAGTACTTC.

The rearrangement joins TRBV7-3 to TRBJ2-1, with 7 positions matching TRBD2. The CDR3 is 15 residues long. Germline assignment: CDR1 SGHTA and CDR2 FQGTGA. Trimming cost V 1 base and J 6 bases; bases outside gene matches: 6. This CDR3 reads CASSLIAGAANEQFF. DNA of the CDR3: TGTGCCAGCAGCTTAATCGCGGGAGCTGCCAATGAGCAGTTCTTC.

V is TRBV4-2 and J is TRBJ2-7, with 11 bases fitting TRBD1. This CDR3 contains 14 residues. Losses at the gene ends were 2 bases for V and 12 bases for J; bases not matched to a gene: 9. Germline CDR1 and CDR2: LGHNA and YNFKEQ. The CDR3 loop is CASSQNGQGARRYF. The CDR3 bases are TGTGCCAGCAGCCAAAACGGACAGGGGGCGCGTCGGTACTTC.

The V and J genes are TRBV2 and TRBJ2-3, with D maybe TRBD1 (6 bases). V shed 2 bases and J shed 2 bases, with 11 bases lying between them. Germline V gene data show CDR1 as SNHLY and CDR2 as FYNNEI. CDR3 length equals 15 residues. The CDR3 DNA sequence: TGTGCCAGCAGTGAACTCGGACAGCCCACAGATACGCAGTATTTT. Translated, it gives CASSELGQPTDTQYF.

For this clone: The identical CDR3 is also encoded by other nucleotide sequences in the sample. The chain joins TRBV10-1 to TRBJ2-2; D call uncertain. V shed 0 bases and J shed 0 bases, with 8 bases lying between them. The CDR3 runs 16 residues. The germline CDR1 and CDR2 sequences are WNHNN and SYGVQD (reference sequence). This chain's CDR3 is CASSESVPANTGELFF. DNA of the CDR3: TGCGCCAGCAGTGAGTCTGTCCCCGCGAACACCGGGGAGCTGTTTTTT.

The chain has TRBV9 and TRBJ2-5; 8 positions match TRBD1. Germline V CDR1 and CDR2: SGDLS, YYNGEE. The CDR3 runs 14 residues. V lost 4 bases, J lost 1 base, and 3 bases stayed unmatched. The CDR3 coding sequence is TGTGCCAGCAGCAGCAGGGGGCTCCAAGAGACCCAGTACTTC. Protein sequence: CASSSRGLQETQYF.

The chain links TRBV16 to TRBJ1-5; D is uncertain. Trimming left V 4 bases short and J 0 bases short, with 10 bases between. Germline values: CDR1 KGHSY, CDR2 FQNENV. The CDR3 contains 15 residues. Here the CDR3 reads CASSPGLGSNQPQHF. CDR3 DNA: TGTGCCAGCAGCCCCGGCTTAGGTAGCAATCAGCCCCAGCATTTT.

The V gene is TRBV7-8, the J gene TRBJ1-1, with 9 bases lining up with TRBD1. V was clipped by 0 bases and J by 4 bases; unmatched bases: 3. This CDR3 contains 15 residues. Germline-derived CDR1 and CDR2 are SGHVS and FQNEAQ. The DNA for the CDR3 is TGTGCCAGCAGCTTAGCTGGACAGGGGATCACTGAAGCTTTCTTT. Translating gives CASSLAGQGITEAFF.

In nucleotides, the CDR3 is TGTGCCAGCAGCTTAGTGCACTGGGAGACCCAGTACTTC. Its protein is CASSLVHWETQYF. The V call is TRBV11-2, the J call TRBJ2-5; D not certain. V was trimmed by 1 base and J by 5 bases, leaving 8 bases between them. Germline lookup yields CDR1 SGHAT and CDR2 FQNNGV. The CDR3 spans 13 residues.

CDR3 nucleotides: TGTGCCAGCAGCTTAGATGGGACAGAAAGCTCCTACGAGCAGTACTTC. Amino acid sequence: CASSLDGTESSYEQYF. The chain has TRBV7-9 and TRBJ2-7; TRBD1 aligns across 7 bases. CDR1 is SEHNR, CDR2 FQNEAQ, per germline (reference sequence). The CDR3 consists of 16 residues. J gave up 0 bases and V 1 base, and 6 bases lay outside the gene matches.

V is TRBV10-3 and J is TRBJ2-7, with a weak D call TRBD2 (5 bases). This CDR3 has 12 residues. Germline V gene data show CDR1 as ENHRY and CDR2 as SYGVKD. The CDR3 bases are TGTGGCACATCAGACTATTCCTACGAGCAGTACTTC. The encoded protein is CGTSDYSYEQYF.

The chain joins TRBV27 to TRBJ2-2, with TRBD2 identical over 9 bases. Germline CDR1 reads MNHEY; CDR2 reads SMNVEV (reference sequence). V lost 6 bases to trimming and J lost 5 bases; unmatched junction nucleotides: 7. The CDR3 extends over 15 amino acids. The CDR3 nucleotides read TGTGCCAGCAGATTAGCGGGAGCGGGGACCGGGGAGCTGTTTTTT. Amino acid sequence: CASRLAGAGTGELFF.

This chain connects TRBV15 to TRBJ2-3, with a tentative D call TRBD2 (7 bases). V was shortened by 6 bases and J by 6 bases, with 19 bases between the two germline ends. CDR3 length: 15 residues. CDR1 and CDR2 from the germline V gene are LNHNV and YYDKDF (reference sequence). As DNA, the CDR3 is TGTGCCACCAGTCGGACAGCGGGGCCCCCCGATACGCAGTATTTT. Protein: CATSRTAGPPDTQYF. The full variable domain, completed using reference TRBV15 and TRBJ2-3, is DAMVIQNPRYQVTQFGKPVTLSCSQTLNHNVMYWYQQKSSQAPKLLFHYYDKDFNNEADTPDNFQSRRPNTSFCFLDIRSPGLGDTAMYLCATSRTAGPPDTQYFGPGTRLTVL.

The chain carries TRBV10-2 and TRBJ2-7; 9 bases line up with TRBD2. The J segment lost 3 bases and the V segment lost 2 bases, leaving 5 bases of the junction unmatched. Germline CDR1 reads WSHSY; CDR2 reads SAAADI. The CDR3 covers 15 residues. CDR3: CASSESLAGNYEQYF. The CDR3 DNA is TGCGCCAGCAGTGAGAGCCTAGCGGGGAACTACGAGCAGTACTTC.

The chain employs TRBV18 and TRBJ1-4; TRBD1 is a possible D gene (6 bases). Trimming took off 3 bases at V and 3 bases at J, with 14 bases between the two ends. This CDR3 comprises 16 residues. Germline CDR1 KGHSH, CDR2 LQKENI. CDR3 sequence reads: CASSPSPGAPNEKLFF. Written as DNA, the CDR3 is TGTGCCAGCTCACCCTCTCCGGGGGCGCCTAATGAAAAACTGTTTTTT.

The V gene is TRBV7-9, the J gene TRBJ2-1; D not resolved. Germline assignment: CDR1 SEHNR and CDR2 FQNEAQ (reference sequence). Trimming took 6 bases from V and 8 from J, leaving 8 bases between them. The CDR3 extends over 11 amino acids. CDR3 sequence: CASSSIYEQFF. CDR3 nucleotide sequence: TGTGCCAGCAGTAGTATCTATGAGCAGTTCTTC.

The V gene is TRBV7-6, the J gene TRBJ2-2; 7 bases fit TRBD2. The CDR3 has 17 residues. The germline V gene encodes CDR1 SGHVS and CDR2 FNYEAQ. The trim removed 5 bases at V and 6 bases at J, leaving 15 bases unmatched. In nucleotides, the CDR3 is TGTGCCAGCAGCATACAAGGCGTTTATCGGGGGGCCGGGGAGCTGTTTTTT. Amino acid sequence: CASSIQGVYRGAGELFF.

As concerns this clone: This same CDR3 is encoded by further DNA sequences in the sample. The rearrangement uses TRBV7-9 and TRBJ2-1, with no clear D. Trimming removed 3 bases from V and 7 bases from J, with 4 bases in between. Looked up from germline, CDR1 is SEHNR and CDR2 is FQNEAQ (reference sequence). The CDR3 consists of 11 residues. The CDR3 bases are TGTGCCAGCAGCTTTGGAAATGAGCAGTTCTTC. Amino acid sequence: CASSFGNEQFF.

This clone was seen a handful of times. The CDR3 loop reads CASSSGLAGVGGANVLTF. The CDR3 DNA reads as TGTGCCAGCAGCTCCGGACTAGCGGGAGTTGGTGGGGCCAACGTCCTGACTTTC. The V and J genes are TRBV5-8 and TRBJ2-6; 13 bases fit TRBD2. The V and J ends lost 3 bases and 3 bases, in that order; junction bases with no gene match: 6. The CDR3 length is 18 residues. The germline gives CDR1 SGHTS, CDR2 YDEGEE.

This chain's CDR3 is CATQTDTGELFF. CDR3 bases: TGTGCCACCCAGACGGACACCGGGGAGCTGTTTTTT. J is TRBJ2-2 and V is TRBV10-3; no firm D call. The V gene's germline CDR1 is ENHRY and CDR2 SYGVKD. This CDR3 spans 12 amino acids. V shed 10 bases and J shed 3 bases, with 9 bases lying between them.

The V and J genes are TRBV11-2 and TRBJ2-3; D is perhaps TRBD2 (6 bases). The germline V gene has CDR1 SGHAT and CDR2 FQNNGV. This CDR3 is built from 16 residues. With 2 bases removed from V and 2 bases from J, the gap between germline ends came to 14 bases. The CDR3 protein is CASSLWGRTNTDTQYF. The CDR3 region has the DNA TGTGCCAGCAGCTTATGGGGGAGGACAAACACAGATACGCAGTATTTT. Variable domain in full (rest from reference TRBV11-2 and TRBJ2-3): EAGVAQSPRYKIIEKRQSVAFWCNPISGHATLYWYQQILGQGPKLLIQFQNNGVVDDSQLPKDRFSAERLKGVDSTLKIQPAKLEDSAVYLCASSLWGRTNTDTQYFGPGTRLTVL.

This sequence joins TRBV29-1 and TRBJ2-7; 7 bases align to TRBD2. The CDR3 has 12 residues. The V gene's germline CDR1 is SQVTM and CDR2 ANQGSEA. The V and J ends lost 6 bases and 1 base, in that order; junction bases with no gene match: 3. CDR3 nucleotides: TGCAGCGTCCGGCGGGAGTCCTACGAGCAGTACTTC. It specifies CSVRRESYEQYF.

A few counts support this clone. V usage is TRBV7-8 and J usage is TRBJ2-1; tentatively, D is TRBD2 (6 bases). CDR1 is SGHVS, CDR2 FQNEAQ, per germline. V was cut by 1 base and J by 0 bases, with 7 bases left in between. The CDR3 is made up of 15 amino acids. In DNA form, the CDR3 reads TGTGCCAGCAGCTTAGACGGGAGCTCCTACAATGAGCAGTTCTTC. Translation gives CASSLDGSSYNEQFF.